The following is a T cell receptor beta chain sequence with its context. The antigen is not known. The data originate from a study of Ad26.COV2.S vaccination and SARS-CoV-2 variants. The wider study: The study gave Ad26.COV2.S intramuscularly, once or twice 56 days apart.

Sequencing was performed with immunoSEQ multiplex PCR; in TCRdb, only in-frame clones are kept and a portion is missing. The table shows approximately 480,000 clones, with around 88% occurring only once. Treatment noted: roughly 19 received Ad26.COV2.S at low or high dose, single or two shots; 5 received placebo; per-sample allocation not given. Samples analyzed were those drawn on day 63 after the first vaccine or placebo injection. In Boston, an adult donor aged 18-55 years took part. The vaccine antigen was prefusion-stabilized Wuhan SARS-CoV-2 spike. There are 14 residues in the CDR3. Germline V CDR1 and CDR2: KGHSH, LQKENI. V lost 6 bases to trimming and J lost 8 bases, with 19 bases between them. Points from the study as a whole: Relative to placebo recipients, vaccine recipients exhibited elevated spike-specific TCR breadth.

The chain joins TRBV18 to TRBJ1-2; the D is unclear. The material sequenced was peripheral blood, taken in a trial of Ad26.COV2.S vaccine versus placebo. This receptor was taken from a person aged 18-65 years who received the Ad26.COV2.S COVID-19 vaccine or a placebo. This chain's CDR3 is CASSSRGEDGGYTF. DNA of the CDR3: TGTGCCAGCTCCTCCCGTGGGGAGGATGGCGGCTACACCTTC.